One sample yielded the 17 T cell receptor beta chains listed below, sequenced in a study of T cells in Graves' hyperthyroidism and ophthalmopathy. Amplified TCR beta CDR3 regions came from RNA transcripts. An initial round of RT-PCR targeting the TCR CDR3 relied on the HTBI primer set. TCRdb re-derived calls from the multiplex PCR reads in MiXCR, one entry per CDR3 protein. The sample includes about 350,000 distinct CDR3 sequences, 15% to 20% of them seen just once. Material: blood. These TCRs come from a middle-aged woman with Graves' ophthalmopathy.

The CDR3 DNA sequence: TGCGCCAGCAGCTTAAGGTTGGACAGCTCCTACGAGCAGTACTTC. Translation: CASSLRLDSSYEQYF. The chain recombines TRBV5-1 with TRBJ2-7; D might be TRBD1 (6 bases). The CDR3 extends over 15 amino acids. The germline CDR1 and CDR2 sequences are SGHRS and YFSETQ. V lost 2 bases, J lost 0 bases, and 12 bases lay in between.

This clonotype was observed once. The chain joins TRBV28 to TRBJ2-7; no clear D. Trimming removed 5 bases from V and 6 bases from J, with 17 bases in between. Germline V lookup: CDR1 MDHEN, CDR2 SYDVKM. The CDR3 runs 14 residues. The CDR3 loop reads CASSPARQYSEQYF. CDR3 in DNA: TGTGCCAGCAGTCCCGCCCGGCAATACTCCGAGCAGTACTTC.

This clonotype was seen a few times. The V and J genes are TRBV15 and TRBJ1-2; D is perhaps TRBD1 (5 bases). CDR1 and CDR2 from the germline V gene are LNHNV and YYDKDF (reference sequence). V was clipped by 0 bases and J by 7 bases, with 12 bases between them. There are 14 residues in the CDR3. The CDR3 sequence is CATSRDRDPFGYTF. The CDR3 DNA reads TGTGCCACCAGCAGAGATAGGGACCCTTTTGGCTACACCTTC.

The chain joins TRBV12-3 or TRBV12-4 to TRBJ2-4; D might be TRBD2 (5 bases). The CDR3 has 13 residues. V was trimmed by 3 bases and J by 9 bases, leaving 12 bases between them. The CDR3 region has the DNA TGTGCCAGCAGTTTTGAGGGTGCGAGCATTCAGTACTTC. Protein product: CASSFEGASIQYF.

This clonotype was recorded at least ten times. No conserved phenylalanine or tryptophan ends this CDR3, so it is likely a read error. No DNA is shown, since the ends of the CDR3 on it are uncertain; the CDR3 is the one TCRdb lists. The chain couples TRBV28 to TRBJ2-7; the table calls TRBD2, which could not be checked here. The CDR3 comprises 10 residues, both ends counted. Germline V gene lookup returns CDR1 MDHEN and CDR2 SYDVKM. The CDR3 loop is CASSLWRARD.

This sequence joins TRBV18 and TRBJ2-7; the D gene is possibly TRBD1 (6 bases). Germline values: CDR1 KGHSH, CDR2 LQKENI. The V end was cut by 6 bases, the J end by 2 bases, with 11 bases between. The CDR3 runs to 13 residues. The CDR3 bases are TGTGCCAGCTCCGGACAGACCCCCTACGAGCAGTACTTC. This sequence encodes CASSGQTPYEQYF. The full variable domain, with the rest looked up from reference TRBV18 and TRBJ2-7, is NAGVMQNPRHLVRRRGQEARLRCSPMKGHSHVYWYRQLPEEGLKFMVYLQKENIIDESGMPKERFSAEFPKEGPSILRIQQVVRGDSAAYFCASSGQTPYEQYFGPGTRLTVT.

This clonotype was observed at least ten times. The chain recombines TRBV12-3 or TRBV12-4 with TRBJ2-2; 8 bases line up with TRBD2. The CDR3 has 15 residues. The junction had 3 bases not matched to a gene; V was cut back by 2 bases and J by 4 bases. CDR3: CASSLLSGSTGELFF. The DNA for the CDR3 is TGTGCCAGCAGTTTACTGAGCGGGAGCACCGGGGAGCTGTTTTTT.

This clonotype has ten or more counts. This chain uses TRBV12-5 with TRBJ2-2, with D perhaps matching TRBD1 (6 bases). V dropped 5 bases and J dropped 5 bases, with 9 bases sitting between them. The CDR3 covers 13 residues. Per the germline V gene, CDR1 is LGHNT and CDR2 is FRNRAP. The CDR3 region has the DNA TGTGCTAGTGGTGTAAGGGGGACCGGGGAGCTGTTTTTT. Protein sequence: CASGVRGTGELFF.

This clonotype has a count of ten or more. A much larger clone differs from this one at a single base, so this may be a read error. The chain links TRBV2 to TRBJ1-1; D is undetermined. V lost 8 bases and J 4 bases, leaving 20 bases between the germline ends. The CDR3 has 15 residues. CDR1 is SNHLY, CDR2 FYNNEI, per germline. Here the CDR3 DNA reads TGTGCCAGCCTTAGGAGGGCGGCCATGAGCACTGAAGCTTTCTTT. Translation: CASLRRAAMSTEAFF. Complete variable domain (other parts from reference TRBV2 and TRBJ1-1): EPEVTQTPSHQVTQMGQEVILRCVPISNHLYFYWYRQILGQKVEFLVSFYNNEISEKSEIFDDQFSVERPDGSNFTLKIRSTKLEDSAMYFCASLRRAAMSTEAFFGQGTRLTVV.

Only a few counts were recorded for this clonotype. The chain is built from TRBV19 and TRBJ2-4; 8 bases are a match to TRBD1. After removal of 5 bases from V and 7 bases from J, the junction contained 10 bases not matched to a gene. The CDR3 runs 15 residues. The V gene's germline CDR1 is LNHDA and CDR2 SQIVND (reference sequence). The CDR3 sequence: CASSGQGAGWNIQYF. The CDR3 nucleotides are TGTGCCAGTAGTGGTCAGGGGGCGGGTTGGAACATTCAGTACTTC.

Ten or more counts support this clonotype. This chain links TRBV11-2 with TRBJ2-7; TRBD1 matches at 8 bases. The germline V gene has CDR1 SGHAT and CDR2 FQNNGV. The CDR3 runs to 13 residues. V shed 4 bases and J 6 bases; nucleotides not matched to a gene: 5. The CDR3 is CASSSGGWGEQYF. CDR3 bases: TGTGCCAGCAGCTCAGGGGGCTGGGGCGAGCAGTACTTC.

The gene calls are TRBV6-1 and TRBJ2-5, with 12 bases that match TRBD1. This CDR3 is 16 amino acids long. V lost 10 bases, J lost 2 bases, and 11 bases stayed unmatched. Germline lookup yields CDR1 MNHNS and CDR2 SASEGT. DNA of the CDR3: TGTGCCACTCGGTCACGGGACAGGGGGCCACAAGAGACCCAGTACTTC. Encoded protein: CATRSRDRGPQETQYF.

This clonotype showed up many times. For the CDR3, the DNA is TGTGCCAGCAGTTACTCGTTTAGTGGCAATCAGCCCCAGCATTTT. Its protein is CASSYSFSGNQPQHF. V usage is TRBV6-5 and J usage is TRBJ1-5; D remains ambiguous. Germline lookup yields CDR1 MNHEY and CDR2 SVGAGI. The V end lost 0 bases, the J end lost 2 bases, and 8 bases lay between the germline ends. The CDR3 runs to 15 residues.

In this sample, this clonotype turned up many times. Relative to the germline gene, one junction end is altered; a read error may explain this. The J gene is TRBJ2-7, the V gene TRBV28; D is ambiguous. Germline V lookup: CDR1 MDHEN, CDR2 SYDVKM. This CDR3 region has 12 residues. CDR3 in amino acids: CASSLSSNEQYF. The CDR3 DNA sequence: TGTGCCAGCAGTTTATCCTCCAACGAGCAGTACTTC.

This clonotype showed up many times. This chain uses TRBV19 with TRBJ1-5; no reliable D call. The CDR3 is 14 amino acids. Germline-derived CDR1 and CDR2 are LNHDA and SQIVND (reference sequence). V lost 0 bases to trimming and J lost 4 bases, with 7 bases between them. The CDR3 protein is CASSIDLSNQPQHF. CDR3 nucleotide sequence: TGTGCCAGTAGTATAGATCTATCTAATCAGCCCCAGCATTTT.

The gene calls are TRBV19 and TRBJ1-1; 7 bases agree with TRBD1. The V segment lost 4 bases and the J segment 0 bases; nucleotides outside the gene matches: 14. The CDR3 sequence is 18 residues long. Germline V CDR1 and CDR2: LNHDA, SQIVND (reference sequence). The CDR3 sequence: CASSTHRGGAGVNTEAFF. CDR3 sequence (DNA): TGTGCCAGTAGTACCCACCGAGGGGGCGCGGGGGTGAACACTGAAGCTTTCTTT.

V usage is TRBV28 and J usage is TRBJ2-7; D perhaps matches TRBD2 (5 bases). CDR3 length: 13 residues. Looked up from germline, CDR1 is MDHEN and CDR2 is SYDVKM. Between the trimmed V and J ends, which lost 6 bases and 4 bases, there was a span of 13 bases. CDR3 in DNA: TGTGCCAGCAGCCGCAGTACTAGTTACGAGCAGTACTTC. This translates into CASSRSTSYEQYF.